These 26 T cell receptor beta chains share one sample of origin, sequenced in a study of blood T cell repertoires in COVID-19. Profiling relied on immunoSEQ multiplex PCR, and the TCRdb table lists in-frame clones only, not all of them. The sample has about 230,000 clones, around 84% seen once. Sample: peripheral blood. The source of these receptors is a man in his forties or fifties with COVID-19, enrolled during active disease.

This chain connects TRBV5-1 to TRBJ2-7, with 13 bases aligning to TRBD2. The CDR3 consists of 15 residues. Looked up from germline, CDR1 is SGHRS and CDR2 is YFSETQ. V was clipped by 3 bases and J by 6 bases; unmatched bases: 6. The CDR3 DNA reads TGCGCCAGCAGCTCTTTGGGACTAGCGGGAACCGAGCAGTACTTC. Encoded protein: CASSSLGLAGTEQYF.

This chain connects TRBV3-1 (or the pseudogene TRBV3-2) to TRBJ2-7, with 11 bases matching TRBD2. Germline CDR1 reads LGHDT; CDR2 reads YNNKEL (reference sequence). The junction had 6 bases not matched to a gene; V was cut back by 1 base and J by 4 bases. CDR3 length equals 16 residues. CDR3 nucleotides: TGTGCCAGCAGCCAAGGTGTGGCTAGCGGGAGGTACGAGCAGTACTTC. The encoded protein is CASSQGVASGRYEQYF.

This clone has just one count. This sequence joins TRBV2 and TRBJ1-5, with D perhaps matching TRBD1 (6 bases). Germline V gene data show CDR1 as SNHLY and CDR2 as FYNNEI. Trimming stripped 7 bases from V and 7 bases from J, with 17 bases between. The CDR3 is made up of 14 amino acids. The CDR3 is CASMMGASGQPQHF. DNA of the CDR3: TGTGCCAGCATGATGGGGGCTTCAGGACAGCCCCAGCATTTT.

The genes are TRBV5-6 and TRBJ2-5; TRBD1 agrees at 10 bases. V lost 4 bases and J lost 5; bases outside the gene matches: 5. This CDR3 is 14 amino acids long. The V gene's germline CDR1 is SGHDT and CDR2 YYEEEE. This chain's CDR3 is CASSGTGVGETQYF. The CDR3 DNA sequence: TGTGCCAGCAGCGGGACAGGGGTAGGGGAGACCCAGTACTTC.

V usage is TRBV7-2 and J usage is TRBJ2-1; TRBD1 aligns across 7 bases. The V gene end was trimmed by 2 bases and the J gene end by 8 bases; junction bases not matched to a gene: 12. The CDR3 totals 16 residues. Germline V gene data show CDR1 as SGHTA and CDR2 as FQGNSA. The CDR3 here is CASSLHGQAPLDEQFF. The CDR3 nucleotides read TGTGCCAGCAGCTTACACGGACAGGCCCCTCTTGATGAGCAGTTCTTC.

This chain connects TRBV6-6 to TRBJ1-2; D may be TRBD1 (6 bases). In germline, CDR1 is MNHNY, CDR2 SVGAGI (reference sequence). The CDR3 extends over 16 amino acids. V was cut by 0 bases and J by 3 bases, with 14 bases left in between. The CDR3 DNA sequence: TGTGCCAGCAGTTACTCGAGCAACAGGGTCCACTATGGCTACACCTTC. This codes for CASSYSSNRVHYGYTF.

This chain joins TRBV29-1 and TRBJ1-2; 9 nucleotides agree with TRBD1. Trimming removed 8 bases from V and 4 bases from J; junction bases left unmatched: 20. CDR1 is SQVTM, CDR2 ANQGSEA, per germline. This CDR3 region has 17 residues. CDR3 in DNA: TGCAGCTCTGGGCCGGGACAGGGACTATCCGGGCCCTATGGCTACACCTTC. Translating it yields CSSGPGQGLSGPYGYTF.

V and J are TRBV19 and TRBJ1-2; a weak D match, TRBD1 (6 bases). Per the germline V gene, CDR1 is LNHDA and CDR2 is SQIVND (reference sequence). CDR3 length: 13 amino acids. Trimming removed 4 bases at V and 7 bases at J, with 13 bases between. CDR3 in amino acids: CASSTRQVIGYTF. The CDR3 bases are TGTGCCAGTAGTACCAGACAGGTGATTGGCTACACCTTC.

The chain combines TRBV2 with TRBJ2-7, with 7 bases lining up with TRBD1. J lost 4 bases, V lost 7 bases, and 19 bases had no gene match. CDR3 length equals 17 residues. Germline CDR1 is SNHLY and CDR2 is FYNNEI. The CDR3 loop is CASKPTPGTDAFYEQYF. In DNA, the CDR3 is TGTGCCAGCAAACCGACTCCCGGGACAGACGCTTTTTACGAGCAGTACTTC.

V usage is TRBV30 and J usage is TRBJ1-6; TRBD1 might be the D (5 bases). Looked up from germline, CDR1 is GTSNPN and CDR2 is SVGIG (reference sequence). Trimming took off 0 bases at V and 5 bases at J, with 14 bases between the two ends. The CDR3 contains 16 residues. The chain's CDR3 is CAWSVDRQINNSPLHF. Here the CDR3 DNA reads TGTGCCTGGAGTGTGGACCGACAGATCAATAATTCACCCCTCCACTTT.

This clone was seen only a few times. This chain uses TRBV27 with TRBJ1-2; TRBD1 agrees at 9 bases. The CDR3 is 13 amino acids. From germline, CDR1 is MNHEY and CDR2 SMNVEV (reference sequence). V lost 3 bases and J lost 7; bases outside the gene matches: 3. The chain's CDR3 is CASSFTGGFGYTF. The CDR3 bases are TGTGCCAGCAGTTTTACAGGGGGCTTTGGCTACACCTTC.

The chain employs TRBV7-3 and TRBJ1-3; 8 bases are shared with TRBD1. Germline CDR1 and CDR2: SGHTA and FQGTGA. The J segment lost 2 bases and the V segment lost 5 bases, leaving 5 bases of the junction unmatched. The CDR3 contains 15 residues. The CDR3 DNA reads TGTGCCAGCAGCCCCGAGGACAGGGCTGGAAACACCATATATTTT. It encodes CASSPEDRAGNTIYF.

The chain carries TRBV28 and TRBJ2-5, with 8 nucleotides matching TRBD1. Trimming at V came to 3 bases and at J to 0 bases, leaving 3 bases not matched to a gene. This CDR3 has 15 residues. The germline CDR1 and CDR2 sequences are MDHEN and SYDVKM. In DNA, the CDR3 is TGTGCCAGCAGTTTCGGGGACAGGTACCAAGAGACCCAGTACTTC. Translating gives CASSFGDRYQETQYF.

The chain has TRBV28 and TRBJ1-6; D is undetermined. Per germline, CDR1 MDHEN and CDR2 SYDVKM. V was pared by 6 bases and J by 6 bases, with 9 bases between. The CDR3 has 13 amino acids. The CDR3 reads CASRRNTNSPLHF. The CDR3 DNA sequence: TGTGCCAGCAGGCGGAACACTAATTCACCCCTCCACTTT.

The V call is TRBV7-9, the J call TRBJ2-7; TRBD2 matches 14 bases. Germline assignment: CDR1 SEHNR and CDR2 FQNEAQ (reference sequence). The CDR3 is made up of 15 amino acids. V trimming: 5 bases; J trimming: 2 bases; junction bases outside the gene matches: 2. The CDR3 spells CASSGTSGGTYEQYF. The CDR3 DNA sequence: TGTGCCAGCAGCGGGACTAGCGGGGGAACCTACGAGCAGTACTTC.

The CDR3 DNA reads as TGTGCCAGTAGTTGGACTAGCGCGTCTAGGGAGCAGTTCTTC. Its translation is CASSWTSASREQFF. The chain is built from TRBV19 and TRBJ2-1; 9 bases map to TRBD2. Germline V gene lookup returns CDR1 LNHDA and CDR2 SQIVND (reference sequence). This CDR3 contains 14 residues. The junction had 9 bases not matched to a gene; V was cut back by 5 bases and J by 10 bases.

The rearrangement joins TRBV3-1 (or the pseudogene TRBV3-2) to TRBJ1-2; D is perhaps TRBD1 (5 bases). The V gene lost 1 base and the J gene lost 6 bases, with 12 bases spanning the gap. Germline values: CDR1 LGHDT, CDR2 YNNKEL (reference sequence). The CDR3 is 14 amino acids. The CDR3 DNA reads as TGTGCCAGCAGCCAAGCGGTTCAGGGTCATGGCTACACCTTC. Amino acid sequence: CASSQAVQGHGYTF.

This clone was seen more than once but under ten times. V is TRBV2 and J is TRBJ1-5, with a weak D call TRBD1 (6 bases). The CDR3 has 14 residues. Trimming shortened V by 7 bases and J by 5 bases, and 15 bases separated the two germline ends. The germline V gene encodes CDR1 SNHLY and CDR2 FYNNEI. The CDR3 sequence: CASTRGGGYQPQHF. For the CDR3, the DNA is TGTGCCAGCACGAGGGGAGGGGGGTATCAGCCCCAGCATTTT. Supplemented by reference TRBV2 and TRBJ1-5, the full variable domain reads EPEVTQTPSHQVTQMGQEVILRCVPISNHLYFYWYRQILGQKVEFLVSFYNNEISEKSEIFDDQFSVERPDGSNFTLKIRSTKLEDSAMYFCASTRGGGYQPQHFGDGTRLSIL.

This chain joins TRBV28 and TRBJ1-1, with D possibly TRBD1 on 6 matching bases. The V gene lost 8 bases and the J gene lost 1 base, with 14 bases spanning the gap. CDR1 and CDR2 from the germline V gene are MDHEN and SYDVKM. The CDR3 contains 14 residues. The CDR3 loop is CASCTGQPNTEAFF. The CDR3 DNA follows: TGTGCCAGCTGTACGGGACAACCGAACACTGAAGCTTTCTTT.

This chain uses TRBV7-9 with TRBJ2-3; 10 bases match TRBD1. CDR1 is SEHNR and CDR2 is FQNEAQ in the germline V gene (reference sequence). This CDR3 spans 16 amino acids. V gave up 1 base and J gave up 1 base; unmatched junction bases: 2. CDR3 coding DNA: TGTGCCAGCAGCTTAGGGGACAGGGGAGGCACAGATACGCAGTATTTT. Its translation is CASSLGDRGGTDTQYF.

The chain carries TRBV27 and TRBJ2-1; possible D gene TRBD1, 6 bases. Germline V CDR1 and CDR2: MNHEY, SMNVEV (reference sequence). This CDR3 has 15 residues. V lost 6 bases and J lost 1, with 13 bases in between. This CDR3 reads CASSLDSISYNEQFF. The CDR3 DNA follows: TGTGCCAGCAGCCTGGACAGCATTTCCTACAATGAGCAGTTCTTC.

This chain uses TRBV9 with TRBJ1-2; 7 bases align to TRBD1. The CDR3 has 12 amino acids. V lost 3 bases, J lost 6 bases, and 2 bases stayed unmatched. CDR1 and CDR2 from the germline V gene are SGDLS and YYNGEE. The CDR3 sequence is CASSAGTDGYTF. CDR3 DNA: TGTGCCAGCAGCGCCGGGACAGATGGCTACACCTTC.

The table lists this clone with a count of one. This sequence joins TRBV2 and TRBJ2-7; 9 nucleotides match TRBD1. V was clipped by 3 bases and J by 8 bases; unmatched bases: 5. The CDR3 runs 13 residues. The germline gives CDR1 SNHLY, CDR2 FYNNEI. The CDR3 region is CASSEQDRGKQYF. CDR3 bases: TGTGCCAGCAGTGAGCAGGACAGGGGTAAGCAGTACTTC.

The chain joins TRBV6-2 or TRBV6-3 to TRBJ2-4; 7 positions match TRBD2. V shed 5 bases, J shed 9 bases, and the junction held 10 bases outside the gene matches. This CDR3 is 14 amino acids long. In germline, CDR1 is MNHEY, CDR2 SVGEGT. The CDR3 coding sequence is TGTGCCAGCAGTACCCCGGGGGGTTGGGGCATTCAGTACTTC. Translation gives CASSTPGGWGIQYF.

J is TRBJ2-3 and V is TRBV24-1; 8 positions match TRBD1. CDR3 length: 13 amino acids. Per the germline V gene, CDR1 is KGHDR and CDR2 is SFDVKD. V lost 5 bases and J lost 13; bases outside the gene matches: 10. The CDR3 region is CATSAPSRGREYF. In DNA form, the CDR3 reads TGTGCCACCAGTGCCCCCTCCAGGGGGCGCGAGTATTTT.

The V gene is TRBV4-1, the J gene TRBJ2-7, with 7 nucleotides matching TRBD2. Germline loops: CDR1 MGHRA, CDR2 YSYEKL. V was pared by 4 bases and J by 5 bases, with 8 bases of the junction left unmatched. The CDR3 is 14 amino acids. The DNA for the CDR3 is TGCGCCAGCAGCCGGGACCCCGGGACTAACGAGCAGTACTTC. Protein: CASSRDPGTNEQYF.